This TCR beta chain emerged from a study of T cell repertoires in cytomegalovirus infection. Study-wide background: Researchers turned to recently identified HLA-C-restricted CMV epitopes as well as well-studied HLA-B-restricted ones. CMV infection plus the matching HLA type was flagged by public TCR beta signatures. Points from the study as a whole: Summed public TCR beta family frequency identified CMV carriers bearing the relevant HLA.

This clonotype came up many times. No antigen is known for it. The V and J ends lost 0 bases and 2 bases, in that order; junction bases with no gene match: 7. CDR3 length equals 17 residues. Germline V gene lookup returns CDR1 SEHNR and CDR2 FQNEAQ (reference sequence). TCRdb re-derived calls from the reads in MiXCR, one entry per CDR3 protein. The data hold 300,000 to 400,000 distinct CDR3 sequences, with 20% to 25% observed a single time. The starting material was cultured PBMCs, obtained from culture after CMV antigen stimulation. The origin of this receptor is a human donor in good health (CMV status not recorded). Some clones in this sample may be carry-over from other donors' samples. The chain couples TRBV7-9 to TRBJ1-2; 9 bases agree with TRBD1. CDR3 DNA sequence: TGTGCCAGCAGCTTAGCGACTGGGACAGGGCGAAACTATGGCTACACCTTC. Protein sequence: CASSLATGTGRNYGYTF.